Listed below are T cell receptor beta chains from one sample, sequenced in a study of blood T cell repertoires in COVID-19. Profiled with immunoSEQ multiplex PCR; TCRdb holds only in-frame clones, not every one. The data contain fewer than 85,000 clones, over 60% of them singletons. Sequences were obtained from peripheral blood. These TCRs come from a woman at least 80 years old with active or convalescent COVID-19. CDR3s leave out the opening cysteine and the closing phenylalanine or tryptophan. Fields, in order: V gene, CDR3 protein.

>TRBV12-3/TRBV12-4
ASSRGQGYEQY
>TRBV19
ASSILGGQPHNEQF
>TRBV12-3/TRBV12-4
ASSFYGEAF
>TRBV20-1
SASAGTGDSPLH
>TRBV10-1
ASSARHYLNTEAF
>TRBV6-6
ASRRQISTNEKLF
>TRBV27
ASSFSDMSEAF
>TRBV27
ASSLSRGGGTEAF
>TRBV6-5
ASSYRIASTDTQY
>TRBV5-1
ASSAGTGGSVNTEAF
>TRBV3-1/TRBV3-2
ASSQEADQGEQF
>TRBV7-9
ASSSGTPTYGYT
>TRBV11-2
ASSSPGEQY
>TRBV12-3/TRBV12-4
ASSRGGREPQH
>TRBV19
ASKDRDTDTQY
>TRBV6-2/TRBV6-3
ASSYSDLPGHGSYEQY
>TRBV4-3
ASSPGPAGNIQY
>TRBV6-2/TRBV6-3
ASSQTGTGGADTGELF
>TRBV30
AWSVRSGATEAF
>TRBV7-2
ASSPIDRGYEQY
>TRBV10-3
AISDPTGQGGGTEAF
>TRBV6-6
ASSSPGDYRGYT
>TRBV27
ASSSGGSYNEQF
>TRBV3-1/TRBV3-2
ASSQDAAGNTIY
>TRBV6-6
ASSRSGYEQY
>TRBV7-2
ASSYSPGFYNEQF
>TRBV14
ASSQTGRGEQY
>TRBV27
ASSFGRITGELF
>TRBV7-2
ASGEAVNQPQH
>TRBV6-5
ASSPRDLKQY
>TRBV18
ASSRLLGQGEGNEQF
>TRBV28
ATLRRGAYEQY
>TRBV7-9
ASSPGGTSQETQY
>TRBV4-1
ASSQGTGVPGNTIY
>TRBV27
ASSLSGTREAF
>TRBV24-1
ATSGQGVTGELF
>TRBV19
AVNRGLTDTQY
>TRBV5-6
ASSGTGSGESYEQY
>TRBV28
ASSLARTGGNGYT
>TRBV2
ASTLPGLAYSEQF
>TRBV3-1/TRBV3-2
ASSRFLAGGPNEQY
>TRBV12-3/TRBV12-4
ASSLSAGRPLH
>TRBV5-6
ASSSPSRGPTEAF
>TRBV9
ASSVELSGGWDTQY
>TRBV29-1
SVSQGAGNTIY
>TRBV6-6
ASSFPGQGFADTQY
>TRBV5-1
ASSLELRGLHGELF
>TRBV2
ASRSWEDRRTPNTGELF
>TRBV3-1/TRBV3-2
ASSQAAGTGEAF
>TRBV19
ASSIWWGVSTYEQY
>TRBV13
ASSRDRAQGFGYT
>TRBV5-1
ASSPTGWETQY
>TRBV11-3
ASSLGGTRGTGEQF
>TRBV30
AFGQRSSYEQY
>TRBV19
ASSKRTGRETQY
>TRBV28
ASRRQGGGNQPQH
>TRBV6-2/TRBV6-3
ASSYSGQPYGYT
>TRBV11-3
ASSERGGTDTQY
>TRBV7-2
ASSLDRYQPQH